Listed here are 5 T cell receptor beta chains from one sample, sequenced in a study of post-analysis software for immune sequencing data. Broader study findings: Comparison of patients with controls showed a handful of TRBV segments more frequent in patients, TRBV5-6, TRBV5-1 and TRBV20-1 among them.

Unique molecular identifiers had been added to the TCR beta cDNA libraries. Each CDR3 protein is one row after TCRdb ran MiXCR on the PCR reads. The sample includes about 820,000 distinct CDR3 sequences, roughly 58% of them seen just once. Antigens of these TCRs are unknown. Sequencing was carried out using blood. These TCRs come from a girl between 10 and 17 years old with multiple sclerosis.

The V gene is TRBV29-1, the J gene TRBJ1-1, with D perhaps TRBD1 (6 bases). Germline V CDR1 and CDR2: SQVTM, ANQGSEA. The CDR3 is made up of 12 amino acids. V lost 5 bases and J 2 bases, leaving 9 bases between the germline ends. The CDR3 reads CSVSGVNTEAFF. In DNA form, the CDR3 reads TGCAGCGTTTCAGGGGTAAACACTGAAGCTTTCTTT.

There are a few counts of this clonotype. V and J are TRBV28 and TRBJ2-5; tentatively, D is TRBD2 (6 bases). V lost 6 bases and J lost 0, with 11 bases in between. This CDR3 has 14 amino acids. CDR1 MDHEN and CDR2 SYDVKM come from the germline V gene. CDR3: CASSRSGNQETQYF. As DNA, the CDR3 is TGTGCCAGCAGCCGTAGCGGTAACCAAGAGACCCAGTACTTC.

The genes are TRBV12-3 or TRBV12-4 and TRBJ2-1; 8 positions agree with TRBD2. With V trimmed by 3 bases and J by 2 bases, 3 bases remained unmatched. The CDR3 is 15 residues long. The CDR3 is CASSFVGGAYNEQFF. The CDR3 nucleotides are TGTGCCAGCAGTTTTGTCGGGGGGGCCTACAATGAGCAGTTCTTC.

The CDR3 region is CSVEGNLAKNIQYF. In DNA, the CDR3 is TGCAGCGTCGAGGGAAACTTAGCCAAAAACATTCAGTACTTC. The rearrangement joins TRBV29-1 to TRBJ2-4; D possibly corresponds to TRBD2 (5 bases). Germline CDR1 and CDR2: SQVTM and ANQGSEA. V dropped 6 bases and J dropped 0 bases, with 12 bases sitting between them. This CDR3 is built from 14 residues.

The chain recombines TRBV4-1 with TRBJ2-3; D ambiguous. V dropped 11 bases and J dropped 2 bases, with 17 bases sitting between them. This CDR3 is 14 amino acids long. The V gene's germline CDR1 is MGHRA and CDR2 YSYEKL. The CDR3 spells CACGPPRYTDTQYF. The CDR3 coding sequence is TGCGCCTGCGGACCTCCTCGCTACACAGATACGCAGTATTTT.